A single sample is the source of the 28 T cell receptor beta chains below, sequenced in a study of shared clonotypes between healthy human individuals (TCRdb year 2020). The protocol used for the library was the immunoSEQ multiplex PCR assay. TCRdb stores this immuneACCESS table with in-frame sequences only. Part of the clones is absent; in the studies checked, under half of the shortfall reflects unresolved V genes, and no reason is known for the rest. This sample gives fewer than 600,000 clones in total; about 80% of them show up just once. The ten largest clones represent around 11% of the sample. Sequencing input: PBMCs. These receptors all come from a woman aged 40 to 49 in good health. Some clones in this sample may be carry-over from other donors' samples.

The chain employs TRBV6-5 and TRBJ1-2; D uncertain. This CDR3 is 15 amino acids long. The germline CDR1 and CDR2 sequences are MNHEY and SVGAGI. The V gene lost 0 bases and the J gene lost 2 bases, with 10 bases spanning the gap. The DNA for the CDR3 is TGTGCCAGCAGTTACTCGATGGGGTTCAACTATGGCTACACCTTC. Translating gives CASSYSMGFNYGYTF.

This clone was seen once. The chain has TRBV19 and TRBJ2-3; D is undetermined. Trimming cost V 2 bases and J 0 bases, with 12 bases left between them. Germline lookup yields CDR1 LNHDA and CDR2 SQIVND (reference sequence). CDR3 size: 16 residues. CDR3 nucleotides: TGTGCCAGTAGTATAAGGTACTCCGCTAGCACAGATACGCAGTATTTT. The encoded protein is CASSIRYSASTDTQYF.

This clone has only a few counts. The chain recombines TRBV27 with TRBJ2-3; D remains unclear. V shed 3 bases and J shed 4 bases, with 11 bases lying between them. The CDR3 consists of 14 residues. The germline V gene has CDR1 MNHEY and CDR2 SMNVEV (reference sequence). The CDR3, as DNA: TGTGCCAGCAGTTTGAAAAAATCCTCAGATACGCAGTATTTT. Translating gives CASSLKKSSDTQYF.

This rearrangement joins TRBV27 to TRBJ1-6, with 10 positions matching TRBD1. Losses at the gene ends were 5 bases for V and 9 bases for J; bases not matched to a gene: 10. Germline V lookup: CDR1 MNHEY, CDR2 SMNVEV (reference sequence). The CDR3 is 16 amino acids. CDR3 bases: TGTGCCAGCAGTCCTAGAGGGACAGGGGTGGTTTCACCCCTCCACTTT. It codes for CASSPRGTGVVSPLHF.

The chain's CDR3 is CASSPIAVGNIQYF. DNA of the CDR3: TGCGCCAGCAGCCCCATTGCCGTCGGGAACATTCAGTACTTC. V is TRBV5-1 and J is TRBJ2-4, with D unclear. Germline CDR1 SGHRS, CDR2 YFSETQ. The CDR3 runs to 14 residues. V lost 4 bases and J lost 7, with 15 bases in between.

This clone has a single count. The chain couples TRBV19 to TRBJ1-4, with D unclear. The CDR3 spans 14 residues. Trimming shortened V by 4 bases and J by 6 bases, and 12 bases separated the two germline ends. The germline gives CDR1 LNHDA, CDR2 SQIVND (reference sequence). The CDR3 protein is CASSSRGGDEKLFF. The CDR3 bases are TGTGCCAGTAGTAGTCGGGGTGGGGATGAAAAACTGTTTTTT.

This clone was detected ten times or more. The gene calls are TRBV2 and TRBJ2-1, with no clear D. Trimming shortened V by 6 bases and J by 9 bases, and 6 bases separated the two germline ends. The germline gives CDR1 SNHLY, CDR2 FYNNEI. The CDR3 is 10 amino acids. The CDR3 loop is CASRRSEQFF. In nucleotides, the CDR3 is TGTGCCAGCAGGAGGAGTGAGCAGTTCTTC.

This clone was counted a few times. This chain uses TRBV6-4 with TRBJ2-5; 11 bases match TRBD2. The CDR3 length is 15 residues. Per germline, CDR1 MRHNA and CDR2 SNTAGT. The V gene end was trimmed by 4 bases and the J gene end by 2 bases; junction bases not matched to a gene: 3. The DNA for the CDR3 is TGTGCCAGCAGTGGGACTAGCGGGCCTCAAGAGACCCAGTACTTC. It yields the protein CASSGTSGPQETQYF.

The chain has TRBV19 and TRBJ1-5; D ambiguous. Trimming pared 0 bases from V and 7 bases from J, leaving 13 bases between. Germline loops: CDR1 LNHDA, CDR2 SQIVND (reference sequence). This CDR3 has 15 amino acids. The CDR3 sequence: CASSIDLQAGQPQHF. The CDR3 DNA sequence: TGTGCCAGTAGTATAGATCTTCAGGCGGGCCAGCCCCAGCATTTT.

The chain uses TRBV11-2 and TRBJ2-1, with D uncertain. CDR3 length equals 15 residues. Germline assignment: CDR1 SGHAT and CDR2 FQNNGV. V gave up 1 base and J gave up 2 bases, with 9 bases separating them. Here the CDR3 reads CASSLGDEAYNEQFF. In DNA form, the CDR3 reads TGTGCCAGCAGCTTAGGGGATGAAGCCTACAATGAGCAGTTCTTC.

The chain couples TRBV18 to TRBJ1-1; D is possibly TRBD1 (5 bases). Germline CDR1 reads KGHSH; CDR2 reads LQKENI. Trimming took off 3 bases at V and 3 bases at J, with 14 bases between the two ends. The CDR3 sequence is 15 residues long. CDR3 loop: CASSPVRDGDTEAFF. The CDR3 DNA is TGTGCCAGCTCACCGGTCAGGGACGGGGACACTGAAGCTTTCTTT.

Points on this clone: The sample holds other DNA sequences that translate to the same CDR3. The chain couples TRBV5-1 to TRBJ2-1; 7 bases line up with TRBD1. V was clipped by 0 bases and J by 4 bases; unmatched bases: 1. Germline CDR1 and CDR2: SGHRS and YFSETQ. The CDR3 is 14 amino acids. This CDR3 reads CASSLGDSYNEQFF. The CDR3 region has the DNA TGCGCCAGCAGCTTGGGGGACAGTTACAATGAGCAGTTCTTC.

The genes are TRBV29-1 and TRBJ2-5; possible D gene TRBD2, 6 bases. The germline gives CDR1 SQVTM, CDR2 ANQGSEA. V was pared by 6 bases and J by 1 base, with 18 bases between. The CDR3 runs 15 residues. In DNA, the CDR3 is TGCAGCGTCGGGACTGCCTGGGCGGCCCAAGAGACCCAGTACTTC. Its translation is CSVGTAWAAQETQYF.

The chain carries TRBV5-5 and TRBJ1-1; 8 bases map to TRBD1. Trimming at V came to 4 bases and at J to 7 bases, leaving 6 bases not matched to a gene. This CDR3 comprises 13 residues. The V gene's germline CDR1 is SGHKS and CDR2 YYEKEE (reference sequence). In DNA form, the CDR3 reads TGTGCCAGCAGCAATCCAGGGGGCGGTGAAGCTTTCTTT. It specifies CASSNPGGGEAFF.

Concerning this clone: This likely reflects a read error, since a far larger clone is one base away. At the DNA level, this CDR3 is encoded by other sequences in the same sample as well. The genes are TRBV7-2 and TRBJ2-5; 9 bases map to TRBD2. The CDR3 has 14 residues. V gave up 5 bases and J gave up 2 bases; unmatched junction bases: 3. Germline V gene data show CDR1 as SGHTA and CDR2 as FQGNSA. CDR3 bases: TGTGCCAGCAGCCCCGCGGGGGGGCAAGAGACCCAGTACTTC. Its protein product is CASSPAGGQETQYF.

The chain is built from TRBV7-2 and TRBJ2-3; 8 nucleotides match TRBD2. V gave up 10 bases and J gave up 4 bases; unmatched junction bases: 7. Germline assignment: CDR1 SGHTA and CDR2 FQGNSA. The CDR3 spans 13 residues. Here the CDR3 reads CATPGTRADTQYF. As DNA, the CDR3 is TGTGCCACCCCAGGGACTAGAGCAGATACGCAGTATTTT.

The gene calls are TRBV5-1 and TRBJ1-4; D might be TRBD1 (5 bases). The CDR3 contains 13 residues. V lost 3 bases and J 3 bases, leaving 6 bases between the germline ends. The germline CDR1 and CDR2 sequences are SGHRS and YFSETQ. DNA of the CDR3: TGCGCCAGCAGCTCGGGGCCTAATGAAAAACTGTTTTTT. As protein: CASSSGPNEKLFF.

This clone was seen a handful of times. The chain has TRBV27 and TRBJ1-4; no clear D. Germline assignment: CDR1 MNHEY and CDR2 SMNVEV (reference sequence). Trimming stripped 5 bases from V and 5 bases from J, with 12 bases between. The CDR3 loop spans 14 amino acids. The CDR3 is CASSKAGGNEKLFF. The CDR3 nucleotides read TGTGCCAGCAGTAAGGCAGGAGGGAATGAAAAACTGTTTTTT.

This clone was seen repeatedly, ten times or more. This sequence joins TRBV7-9 and TRBJ2-2; D is undetermined. V was clipped by 9 bases and J by 6 bases, with 20 bases between them. This CDR3 is 15 amino acids long. Germline CDR1 SEHNR, CDR2 FQNEAQ (reference sequence). The chain's CDR3 is CARLRPPVRAGELFF. The CDR3 nucleotides are TGTGCCAGACTTCGTCCTCCGGTTCGCGCCGGGGAGCTGTTTTTT.

The rearrangement links TRBV30 to TRBJ2-1, with 13 nucleotides matching TRBD2. V was clipped by 2 bases and J by 7 bases; unmatched bases: 8. Per germline, CDR1 GTSNPN and CDR2 SVGIG (reference sequence). The CDR3 spans 16 residues. CDR3 coding DNA: TGTGCCTGGAGTACCCCGAGGACTAGCGGGAGAAATGAGCAGTTCTTC. This codes for CAWSTPRTSGRNEQFF.

Comment on this clone: One end of the junction varies from germline; a read error may be responsible. V is TRBV15 and J is TRBJ2-7, with 8 bases aligning to TRBD1. The CDR3 has 15 amino acids. Germline CDR1 LNHNV, CDR2 YYDKDF (reference sequence). CDR3 sequence (DNA): TGTTCCACCAGCAGACAGGGGTCAAGCTTCTACGAGCAGTACTTC. Translation: CSTSRQGSSFYEQYF.

This clone was observed a few times. The chain links TRBV10-3 to TRBJ2-1; D not certain. Per the germline V gene, CDR1 is ENHRY and CDR2 is SYGVKD. This CDR3 contains 14 residues. V lost 5 bases and J lost 6, with 14 bases in between. CDR3 in DNA: TGTGCCATCAGTTCGTCGCGAGCTGGCAATGAGCAGTTCTTC. This translates into CAISSSRAGNEQFF.

Only a few counts were recorded for this clone. The chain has TRBV6-1 and TRBJ2-4; no clear D. CDR3 length: 14 amino acids. Trimming left V 8 bases short and J 8 bases short, with 19 bases between. From germline, CDR1 is MNHNS and CDR2 SASEGT. The CDR3 loop reads CASGPMRFGDIQYF. The CDR3 nucleotides are TGTGCCAGCGGCCCGATGAGGTTTGGGGACATTCAGTACTTC.

A note on this clone: Other nucleotide sequences in the sample specify the same CDR3. This chain connects TRBV9 to TRBJ1-5, with D unresolved. Trimming cost V 2 bases and J 0 bases, with 9 bases left between them. Germline CDR1 and CDR2: SGDLS and YYNGEE. This CDR3 spans 15 amino acids. Here the CDR3 reads CASSVDGYSNQPQHF. The CDR3 DNA follows: TGTGCCAGCAGCGTGGACGGTTATAGCAATCAGCCCCAGCATTTT.

Comment on this clone: This sample includes further DNA sequences coding for the same CDR3. The rearrangement joins TRBV5-1 to TRBJ2-2, with TRBD2 as a possible D gene (5 bases). Germline assignment: CDR1 SGHRS and CDR2 YFSETQ. This CDR3 is 15 amino acids long. V was cut by 2 bases and J by 0 bases, with 8 bases left in between. DNA for the CDR3: TGCGCCAGCAGCTTAAGTAGCGCGAACACCGGGGAGCTGTTTTTT. Translating it yields CASSLSSANTGELFF.

Worth noting for this clone: A much larger clone differs from this one at a single base, so this may be a read error. Other DNA sequences in the sample encode the same CDR3. The V and J genes are TRBV30 and TRBJ2-4; D is tentatively TRBD1 or TRBD2 (7 bases each). The J call may not be correct, given that the DNA end is closer to TRBJ2-5. This CDR3 has 16 amino acids. In germline, CDR1 is GTSNPN, CDR2 SVGIG (reference sequence). CDR3 region: CAWSVGLGTAGKTQYF. The DNA for the CDR3 is TGTGCCTGGAGTGTGGGCTTAGGGACAGCGGGAAAGACCCAGTACTTC.

The V gene is TRBV5-4, the J gene TRBJ2-5; D perhaps matches TRBD1 (6 bases). Germline V gene sequence: CDR1 SGHNT, CDR2 YYREEE (reference sequence). This CDR3 is 13 amino acids long. V lost 6 bases to trimming and J lost 5 bases, with 14 bases between them. CDR3 in amino acids: CASTQTGGETQYF. The CDR3 nucleotides read TGTGCCAGCACCCAGACAGGTGGGGAGACCCAGTACTTC.

As concerns this clone: This likely stems from a read error, as it lies one base from a far larger clone. Other nucleotide sequences from this sample produce the same CDR3. The V call is TRBV27, the J call TRBJ1-5; TRBD1 is a possible D gene (6 bases). V was pared by 6 bases and J by 3 bases, with 12 bases between. CDR1 MNHEY and CDR2 SMNVEV come from the germline V gene (reference sequence). There are 14 residues in the CDR3. The CDR3 DNA sequence: TGTGCCAGCAGCCTCCGGGACAACAATCAGCCCCAGCATTTT. Its translation: CASSLRDNNQPQHF.